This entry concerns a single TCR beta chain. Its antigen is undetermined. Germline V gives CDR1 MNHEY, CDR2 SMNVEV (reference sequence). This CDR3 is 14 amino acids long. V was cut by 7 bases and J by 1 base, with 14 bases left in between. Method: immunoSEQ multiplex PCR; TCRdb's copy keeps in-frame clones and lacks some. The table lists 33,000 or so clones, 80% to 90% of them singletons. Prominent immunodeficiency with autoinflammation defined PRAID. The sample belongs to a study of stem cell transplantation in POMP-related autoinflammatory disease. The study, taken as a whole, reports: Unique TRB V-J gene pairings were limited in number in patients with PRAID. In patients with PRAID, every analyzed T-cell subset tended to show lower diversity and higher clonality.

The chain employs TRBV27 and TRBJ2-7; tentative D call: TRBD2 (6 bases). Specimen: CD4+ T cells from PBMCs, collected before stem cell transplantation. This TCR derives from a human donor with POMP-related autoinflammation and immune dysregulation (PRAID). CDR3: CASTPLGGSYEQYF. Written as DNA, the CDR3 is TGTGCCAGCACTCCCTTGGGGGGATCCTACGAGCAGTACTTC.